This T cell receptor beta chain was identified in a study of T cell responses to AZD1222 COVID-19 vaccine. Germline CDR1 and CDR2: SGDLS and YYNGEE. Deletions cut 0 bases from V and 9 bases from J, with 16 bases between. This CDR3 comprises 15 residues. Assay used: immunoSEQ multiplex PCR; TCRdb lists only in-frame clones, some missing. The table has 140,000 to 150,000 clones, 80% to 85% seen once. The sequence came from an adult in good health. V gene TRBV9 combines with J gene TRBJ2-1; tentatively, D is TRBD1 (7 bases). Sequenced material: peripheral blood, taken on day 0 of MenACWY control vaccination. CDR3 in amino acids: CASSVAAGGWREQFF. CDR3 nucleotide sequence: TGTGCCAGCAGCGTAGCCGCAGGGGGGTGGCGTGAGCAGTTCTTC.